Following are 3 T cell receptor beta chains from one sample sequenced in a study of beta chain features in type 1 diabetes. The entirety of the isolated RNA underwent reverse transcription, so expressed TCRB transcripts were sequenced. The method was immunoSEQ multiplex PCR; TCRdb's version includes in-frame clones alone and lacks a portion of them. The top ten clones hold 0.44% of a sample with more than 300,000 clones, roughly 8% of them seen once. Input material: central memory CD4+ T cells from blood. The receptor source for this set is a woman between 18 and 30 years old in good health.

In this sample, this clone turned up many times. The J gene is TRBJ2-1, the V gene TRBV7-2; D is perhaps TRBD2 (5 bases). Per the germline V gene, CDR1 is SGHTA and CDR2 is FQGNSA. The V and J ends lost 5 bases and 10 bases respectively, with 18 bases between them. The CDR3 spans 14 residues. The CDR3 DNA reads TGTGCCAGCAGCCGAACCACTAGTTCCTACGAGCAGTTCTTC. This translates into CASSRTTSSYEQFF.

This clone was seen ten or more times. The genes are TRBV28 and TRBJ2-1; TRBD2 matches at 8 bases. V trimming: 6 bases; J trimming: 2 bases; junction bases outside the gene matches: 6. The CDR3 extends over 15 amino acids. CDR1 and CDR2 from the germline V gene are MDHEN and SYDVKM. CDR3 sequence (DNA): TGTGCCAGCAGAAGAGCGGGAGCAGCCTACAATGAGCAGTTCTTC. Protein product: CASRRAGAAYNEQFF.

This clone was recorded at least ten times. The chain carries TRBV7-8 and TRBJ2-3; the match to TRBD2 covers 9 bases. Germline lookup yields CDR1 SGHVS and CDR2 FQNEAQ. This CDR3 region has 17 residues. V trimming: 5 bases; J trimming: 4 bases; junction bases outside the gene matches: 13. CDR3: CASSISPFSGSSDTQYF. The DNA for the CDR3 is TGTGCCAGCAGCATATCACCATTTAGCGGGAGTTCAGATACGCAGTATTTT.